A selection of T cell receptor beta chains follows, all from one sample in a study of cytomegalovirus exposure and HLA in healthy donors. Assay used: immunoSEQ multiplex PCR; TCRdb lists only in-frame clones, some missing. This table holds 100,000 to 150,000 clones, 8.9% found once. What was sequenced was PBMCs. These TCRs come from a woman between 40 and 50 years old in good health and CMV-seropositive. CDR3s include the opening cysteine and the closing phenylalanine or tryptophan. Each record gives: J gene, clone size, CDR3 length, D gene, V gene, CDR3 DNA, CDR3 protein. D genes are given only for firm matches. Where a row states a size, it is once, few, many or the class of an expanded clone; other rows omit it.

>TRBJ2-2|-|15|TRBD2|TRBV7-9
TGTGCCAGCAGCTTAGGAAGCGGGGTGACCGGGGAGCTGTTTTTT
CASSLGSGVTGELFF
>TRBJ1-5|-|13|-|TRBV23-1
TGCGCCAGCAGTTCTAAGCCCCAGGAGCCCCAGCATTTT
CASSSKPQEPQHF
>TRBJ2-5|-|13|-|TRBV6-5
TGTGCCACTTGCACTATAAACCAAGAGACGCAGTACTTC
CATCTINQETQYF
>TRBJ1-6|-|15|TRBD1|TRBV6-5
TGTGCCAGCGGAATAGGAGGACAGGGAAATTCACCCCTCCACTTT
CASGIGGQGNSPLHF
>TRBJ2-1|few|14|TRBD1|TRBV19
TGTGCCAGTAGCCAGGGGGTCTCCTACAATGAGCAGTTCTTC
CASSQGVSYNEQFF
>TRBJ2-1|few|17|TRBD2|TRBV5-5
TGTGCCAGCAGCTACGGAGCGGGGGGGCCGATGGACAATGAGCAGTTCTTC
CASSYGAGGPMDNEQFF
>TRBJ1-5|few|13|-|TRBV11-2
TGTGCCAGCAGCCTAACGGGTGATCAGCCCCAGCATTTT
CASSLTGDQPQHF
>TRBJ2-7|few|16|TRBD1|TRBV5-4
TGTGCCAGCAGCTTGGGGGGGGGACAGGGGGCCTACGAGCAGTACTTC
CASSLGGGQGAYEQYF
>TRBJ2-7|few|14|-|TRBV5-1
TGCGCCAGCAGCTTGGAACCCGGGTTCTACGAGCAGTACTTC
CASSLEPGFYEQYF
>TRBJ1-1|few|15|TRBD1|TRBV4-1
TGCGCCAGCAGCCTCGGGACAGGTCAGAACACTGAAGCTTTCTTT
CASSLGTGQNTEAFF
>TRBJ2-3|-|18|-|TRBV4-3
TGCGCCAGCAGCCAAGAGAATTTTGCGGCGGGGAGCACAGATACGCAGTATTTT
CASSQENFAAGSTDTQYF
>TRBJ2-3|few|17|TRBD1|TRBV5-1
TGCGCCAGCAGGGGACAGGGAGTGGGAAGGGCCACAGATACGCAGTATTTT
CASRGQGVGRATDTQYF
>TRBJ1-1|few|14|-|TRBV5-4
TGTGCCAGCAGCCTGACAGTCATGAACACTGAAGCTTTCTTT
CASSLTVMNTEAFF
>TRBJ1-2|-|13|-|TRBV4-3
TGCGCCAGCAGCCAAGACCGTAACTATGGCTACACCTTC
CASSQDRNYGYTF
>TRBJ2-2|few|13|-|TRBV29-1
TGCAGCGTTGAAGACAGTAACACCGGGGAGCTGTTTTTT
CSVEDSNTGELFF
>TRBJ2-7|few|13|-|TRBV7-8
TGTGCCAGCAGCTTAGATGGCGCAGGAGAGCAGTACTTC
CASSLDGAGEQYF
>TRBJ2-1|-|15|TRBD2|TRBV11-2
TGTGCCAGCAGCTTAGGACTAGCGGGCTACAATGAGCAGTTCTTC
CASSLGLAGYNEQFF
>TRBJ1-4|-|19|-|TRBV11-2
TGTGCCAGCAGCTCTAGAACAGGGTCGAAAAGCCATAGAGGTGAAAAACTGTTTTTT
CASSSRTGSKSHRGEKLFF
>TRBJ1-4|-|19|-|TRBV4-1
TGCGCCAGCAGCCAAGAGTTGGCCCCTTTGAAGAGGCAAATCTGGAAACTGTTTTTT
CASSQELAPLKRQIWKLFF
>TRBJ2-7|-|16|-|TRBV5-1
TGCGCCAGCAGCTCGGGGGCCGGGGGGAGCTCCTACGAGCAGTACTTC
CASSSGAGGSSYEQYF
>TRBJ2-1|-|15|-|TRBV21-1
TGTGCCAGCAGCAAAGAGAAGGGCGCGGGGTATGAGCAGTTCTTC
CASSKEKGAGYEQFF
>TRBJ2-7|few|13|-|TRBV6-6
TGTGCCAGCAGTTCGCTCAGAGGCTACGAGCAGTACTTC
CASSSLRGYEQYF
>TRBJ2-7|-|14|-|TRBV4-1
TGCGCCAGCAGCCAAAACACAGGATCCTACGAGCAGTACTTC
CASSQNTGSYEQYF
>TRBJ2-1|-|16|-|TRBV5-1
TGCGCCAGCAGCTTTTTAATAGGGAGCTCCTACAATGAGCAGTTCTTC
CASSFLIGSSYNEQFF
>TRBJ2-3|-|18|TRBD1|TRBV27
TGTGCCAGCAGTTCCATTAACTCGGACAGGGGATTATCTGATACGCAGTATTTT
CASSSINSDRGLSDTQYF
>TRBJ2-3|few|13|-|TRBV29-1
TGCAGCGTTGAAGTACAGCGGACAGATACGCAGTATTTT
CSVEVQRTDTQYF
>TRBJ1-1|-|14|TRBD1|TRBV5-1
TGCGCCAGCAGGTTACAGGGGGAAAACACTGAAGCTTTCTTT
CASRLQGENTEAFF
>TRBJ1-6|few|15|-|TRBV5-8
TGTGCCAGCAGCTTCGGGAGCTCCTATAATTCACCCCTCCACTTT
CASSFGSSYNSPLHF
>TRBJ2-7|-|15|TRBD2|TRBV5-1
TGCGCCAGCAGCTGGGGACTAGCGGGGTACTACGAGCAGTACTTC
CASSWGLAGYYEQYF
>TRBJ1-1|-|15|-|TRBV7-9
TGTGCCAGCAGCGTTCCCACAGGGTTAGGGACTGAAGCTTTCTTT
CASSVPTGLGTEAFF
>TRBJ2-1|-|17|TRBD2|TRBV4-1
TGCGCCAGCAGCCAGGCCGTGGGACTACGGTTCGGCAATGAGCAGTTCTTC
CASSQAVGLRFGNEQFF
>TRBJ2-1|few|16|TRBD2|TRBV5-1
TGCGCCAGCAGCTTGACACTAGCGGGGGGGCCCAATGAGCAGTTCTTC
CASSLTLAGGPNEQFF
>TRBJ1-6|few|18|-|TRBV6-1
TGTGCCAGCAGTGAATCGGGCAGGGAAGTCCTCCCGCGTTCACCCCTCCACTTT
CASSESGREVLPRSPLHF
>TRBJ2-7|few|15|TRBD1|TRBV27
TGTGCCAGCAGACTGACCCCGGGACAGACCTACGAGCAGTACTTC
CASRLTPGQTYEQYF